The 4 T cell receptor beta chains given below trace back to one sample, sequenced in a study of blood T cell repertoires in COVID-19. Sequenced by immunoSEQ multiplex PCR; TCRdb stores in-frame clones only, minus some. The table shows 250,000 to 300,000 clones, with approximately 90% occurring only once. Sequencing input: peripheral blood. All receptors come from a man aged 18 to 35 with active or convalescent COVID-19.

The chain carries TRBV4-3 and TRBJ1-6, with 8 positions matching TRBD1. CDR1 and CDR2 from the germline V gene are LGHNA and YSLEER. The CDR3 is 15 amino acids. The junction had 3 bases not matched to a gene; V was cut back by 1 base and J by 7 bases. The CDR3 coding sequence is TGCGCCAGCAGCCAAGGACAGGGGAAAAATTCACCCCTCCACTTT. Protein: CASSQGQGKNSPLHF.

The chain recombines TRBV6-5 with TRBJ1-1, with unresolved D. The CDR3 contains 13 residues. The V and J ends lost 2 bases and 11 bases respectively, with 15 bases between them. The germline V gene encodes CDR1 MNHEY and CDR2 SVGAGI. This chain's CDR3 is CASSYSRSGEAFF. CDR3 DNA: TGTGCCAGCAGTTACAGTAGGAGTGGTGAGGCTTTCTTT.

The V and J genes are TRBV3-1 (or the pseudogene TRBV3-2) and TRBJ2-5; 9 bases are shared with TRBD2. This CDR3 contains 17 residues. The trim removed 0 bases at V and 5 bases at J, leaving 10 bases unmatched. Germline CDR1 is LGHDT and CDR2 is YNNKEL (reference sequence). The CDR3 reads CASSQDRAGGGAETQYF. In DNA form, the CDR3 reads TGTGCCAGCAGCCAAGATAGGGCGGGCGGGGGGGCGGAGACCCAGTACTTC.

The chain is built from TRBV6-2 or TRBV6-3 and TRBJ2-7, with 7 bases identical to TRBD1. The junction had 10 bases not matched to a gene; V was cut back by 2 bases and J by 0 bases. This CDR3 has 17 residues. Germline CDR1 MNHEY, CDR2 SVGEGT. CDR3 in amino acids: CASSYLRDRVSSYEQYF. As DNA, the CDR3 is TGTGCCAGCAGTTACCTGAGAGACAGGGTAAGCTCCTACGAGCAGTACTTC.